This is a list of T cell receptor beta chains from one sample in a study of blood T cell repertoires in COVID-19. TCRdb keeps only in-frame clones here, not all; method: immunoSEQ multiplex PCR. The sample lists about 74,000 clones; roughly 70% were seen once. Sequencing was carried out using peripheral blood. The receptor set was obtained from a man between 65 and 85 years old with acute or convalescent COVID-19. The CDR3 runs from the conserved cysteine through the conserved F or W. A D gene is named only where the DNA matches it firmly. Size tells how often a clone was seen (once, few, many) or the class of an expanded clone, and some rows leave it out.

j_call: TRBJ1-5; v_call: TRBV27; d_call: -; clone_size: -; cdr3_aa: CASSLQGSNQPQHF; cdr3_nt: TGTGCCAGCAGTTTACAGGGTAGCAATCAGCCCCAGCATTTT
j_call: TRBJ2-1; v_call: TRBV7-3; d_call: TRBD2; clone_size: -; cdr3_aa: CASSLNPHPGTSFNEQFF; cdr3_nt: TGTGCCAGCAGCTTAAATCCGCATCCTGGGACTAGCTTCAATGAGCAGTTCTTC
j_call: TRBJ2-2; v_call: TRBV7-9; d_call: TRBD1; clone_size: -; cdr3_aa: CASSWGDRGTGELFF; cdr3_nt: TGTGCCAGCAGCTGGGGGGACAGGGGCACCGGGGAGCTGTTTTTT
j_call: TRBJ1-2; v_call: TRBV11-2; d_call: -; clone_size: -; cdr3_aa: CASSLDYAYGYTF; cdr3_nt: TGTGCCAGCAGCTTAGACTACGCCTATGGCTACACCTTC
j_call: TRBJ2-1; v_call: TRBV6-4; d_call: TRBD1; clone_size: -; cdr3_aa: CASSDRDRVRSEQFF; cdr3_nt: TGTGCCAGCAGCGATCGAGACAGGGTTCGCAGTGAGCAGTTCTTC
j_call: TRBJ2-1; v_call: TRBV6-2/TRBV6-3; d_call: -; clone_size: -; cdr3_aa: CASSGTPLNEQFF; cdr3_nt: TGTGCCAGCAGTGGGACTCCTTTGAATGAGCAGTTCTTC
j_call: TRBJ1-4; v_call: TRBV7-9; d_call: -; clone_size: -; cdr3_aa: CASSLGGTSVEKLFF; cdr3_nt: TGTGCCAGCAGCTTAGGCGGGACCTCGGTTGAAAAACTGTTTTTT
j_call: TRBJ1-6; v_call: TRBV28; d_call: TRBD1; clone_size: few; cdr3_aa: CASRPPGQGSSPLHF; cdr3_nt: TGTGCCAGCAGACCGCCTGGACAGGGGAGTTCACCCCTCCACTTT
j_call: TRBJ2-7; v_call: TRBV18; d_call: -; clone_size: -; cdr3_aa: CASSPDSWYYEQYF; cdr3_nt: TGTGCCAGCTCACCGGACAGCTGGTACTACGAGCAGTACTTC
j_call: TRBJ2-7; v_call: TRBV7-2; d_call: -; clone_size: -; cdr3_aa: CASSLFSTPGLGEQYF; cdr3_nt: TGTGCCAGCAGCTTATTCTCCACCCCGGGTTTAGGCGAGCAGTACTTC
j_call: TRBJ2-1; v_call: TRBV3-1/TRBV3-2; d_call: -; clone_size: once; cdr3_aa: CASSPRVGLAFF; cdr3_nt: TGTGCCAGCAGCCCCCGGGTAGGGCTAGCCTTCTTC
j_call: TRBJ1-2; v_call: TRBV7-9; d_call: TRBD1; clone_size: -; cdr3_aa: CASSFPRDSDGYTF; cdr3_nt: TGTGCCAGCAGCTTTCCCCGGGACAGCGATGGCTACACCTTC
j_call: TRBJ2-7; v_call: TRBV28; d_call: TRBD2; clone_size: -; cdr3_aa: CASTEGEASGSYEQYF; cdr3_nt: TGTGCCAGCACCGAGGGCGAGGCTAGCGGGAGCTACGAGCAGTACTTC
j_call: TRBJ1-5; v_call: TRBV6-5; d_call: -; clone_size: -; cdr3_aa: CASSWQFYSNQPQHF; cdr3_nt: TGTGCCAGCAGTTGGCAGTTTTATAGCAATCAGCCCCAGCATTTT
j_call: TRBJ1-1; v_call: TRBV3-1/TRBV3-2; d_call: -; clone_size: -; cdr3_aa: CASSQDRVLNTEAFF; cdr3_nt: TGTGCCAGCAGCCAAGATCGGGTCCTGAACACTGAAGCTTTCTTT
j_call: TRBJ1-2; v_call: TRBV28; d_call: -; clone_size: -; cdr3_aa: CASSLSPVYGYTF; cdr3_nt: TGTGCCAGCAGTTTATCTCCAGTCTATGGCTACACCTTC
j_call: TRBJ2-2; v_call: TRBV9; d_call: -; clone_size: -; cdr3_aa: CASSVLFDGTGELFF; cdr3_nt: TGTGCCAGCAGCGTCCTATTTGATGGCACCGGGGAGCTGTTTTTT
j_call: TRBJ2-3; v_call: TRBV5-8; d_call: TRBD1; clone_size: -; cdr3_aa: CASSLGGGSRDTQYF; cdr3_nt: TGTGCCAGCAGCTTGGGAGGGGGCAGTCGGGATACGCAGTATTTT
j_call: TRBJ2-7; v_call: TRBV27; d_call: TRBD1; clone_size: few; cdr3_aa: CASGFADRANEQYF; cdr3_nt: TGTGCCAGCGGGTTCGCGGACAGGGCCAACGAGCAGTACTTC
j_call: TRBJ1-1; v_call: TRBV19; d_call: -; clone_size: -; cdr3_aa: CASSINGGRTEAFF; cdr3_nt: TGTGCCAGTAGTATAAACGGGGGGAGGACTGAAGCTTTCTTT
j_call: TRBJ2-5; v_call: TRBV29-1; d_call: -; clone_size: -; cdr3_aa: CSVEVVDRDFYQTQYF; cdr3_nt: TGCAGCGTGGAAGTGGTCGACAGGGACTTTTACCAGACCCAGTACTTC
j_call: TRBJ2-1; v_call: TRBV6-2/TRBV6-3; d_call: -; clone_size: -; cdr3_aa: CASSRRDYLDPSYNEQFF; cdr3_nt: TGTGCCAGCAGTAGGAGAGACTATCTCGATCCCTCCTACAATGAGCAGTTCTTC